This TCR beta chain was captured in a study of T cells after yellow fever vaccination. Whole-study findings and limits: Some clonotypes were seen in both the CD4 and the CD8 compartments. These made up a small share and likely arose from convergent recombination.

Template switching by 5'RACE produced TCR cDNA, adding a universal primer site and UMIs. TCRdb processed the 5' RACE reads anew with MiXCR; each CDR3 protein has one entry. This table holds 120,000 or so distinct CDR3 sequences, roughly 9% found once. About this clonotype itself: Its antigen is as yet unknown.

This receptor was taken from a man between 18 and 35 years old who received the YFV17D yellow fever vaccine. The sample consisted of CD8+ T cells sorted from PBMCs, taken on the day of the yellow fever booster vaccination.

The CDR3 DNA follows: TGTGCCGGCTCCGCTGCAGGGGCACGTGAGCAGTTCTTC. Its translation is CAGSAAGAREQFF. The chain links TRBV6-2 or TRBV6-3 to TRBJ2-1, with D possibly matching TRBD1 (6 bases). There are 13 residues in the CDR3. With 11 bases removed from V and 9 bases from J, the gap between germline ends came to 20 bases. Germline V gene lookup returns CDR1 MNHEY and CDR2 SVGEGT.